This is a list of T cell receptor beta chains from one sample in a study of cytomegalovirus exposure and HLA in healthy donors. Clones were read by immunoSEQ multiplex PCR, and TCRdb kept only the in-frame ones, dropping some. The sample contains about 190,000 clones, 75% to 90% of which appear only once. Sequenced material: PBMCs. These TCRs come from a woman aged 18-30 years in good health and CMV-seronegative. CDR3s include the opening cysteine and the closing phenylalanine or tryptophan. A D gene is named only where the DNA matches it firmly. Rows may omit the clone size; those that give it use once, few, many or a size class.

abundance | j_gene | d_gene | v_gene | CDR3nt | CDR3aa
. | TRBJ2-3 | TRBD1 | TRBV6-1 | TGTGCCAGCAGTGGATGGACAGGGGCGGGCACAGATACGCAGTATTTT | CASSGWTGAGTDTQYF
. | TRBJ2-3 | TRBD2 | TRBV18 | TGTGCCAGCTCACCAATGGGAGGGAACACAGATACGCAGTATTTT | CASSPMGGNTDTQYF
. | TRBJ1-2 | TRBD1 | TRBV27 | TGTGCCAGCAGTTTGGACAGGGGGGCTGGCTACACCTTC | CASSLDRGAGYTF
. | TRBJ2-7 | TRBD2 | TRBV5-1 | TGCGCCAGCAGCTTGGTTCCTAGCGGGGATATCACCTACGAGCAGTACTTC | CASSLVPSGDITYEQYF
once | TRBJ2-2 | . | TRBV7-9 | TGTGCCAGCAGCTTACGGCGGGGTAGCACCGGGGAGCTGTTTTTT | CASSLRRGSTGELFF
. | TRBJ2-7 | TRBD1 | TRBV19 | TGTGCCAGTAGTCCCCGACAGGGGACCTACGAGCAGTACTTC | CASSPRQGTYEQYF
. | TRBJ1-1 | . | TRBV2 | TGTGCCAGCAACGAAGGGCAGGGGCGGGGGTTTGAAGCTTTCTTT | CASNEGQGRGFEAFF
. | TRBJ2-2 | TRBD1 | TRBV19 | TGTGCCAGTAGTCCGGGACAGGGAAACACCGGGGAGCTGTTTTTT | CASSPGQGNTGELFF
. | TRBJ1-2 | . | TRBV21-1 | TGTGCCCAGCAACTCCAACGGGTATATTTCGGCAACTATGGCTACACCTTC | CAQQLQRVYFGNYGYTF
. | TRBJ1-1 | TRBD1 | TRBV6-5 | TGTGCCAGCAGTTACCTGACAGGGAGCACTGAAGCTTTCTTT | CASSYLTGSTEAFF
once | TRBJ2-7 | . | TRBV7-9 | TGTTCCAGCAGCTTAGTGACTGCCGAGCAGTACTTC | CSSSLVTAEQYF
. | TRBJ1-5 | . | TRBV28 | TGTGCCAGCAGTCCCTACGCTAATCAGCCCCAGCATTTT | CASSPYANQPQHF
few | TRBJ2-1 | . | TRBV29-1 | TGCAGCGTTCCCCGGAACCAGGGCTCCTACAATGAGCAGTTCTTC | CSVPRNQGSYNEQFF